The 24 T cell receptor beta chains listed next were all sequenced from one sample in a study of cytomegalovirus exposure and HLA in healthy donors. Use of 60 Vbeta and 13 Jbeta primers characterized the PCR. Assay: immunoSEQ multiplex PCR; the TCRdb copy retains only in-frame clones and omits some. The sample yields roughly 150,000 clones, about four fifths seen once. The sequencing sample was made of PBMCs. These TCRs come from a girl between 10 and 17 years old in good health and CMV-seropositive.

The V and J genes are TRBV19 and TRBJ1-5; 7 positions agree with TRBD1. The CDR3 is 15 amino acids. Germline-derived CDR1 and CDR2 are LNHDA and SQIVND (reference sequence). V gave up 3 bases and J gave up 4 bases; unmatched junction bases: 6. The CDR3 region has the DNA TGTGCCAGTAGTATTGGGACAGTTGATAATCAGCCCCAGCATTTT. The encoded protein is CASSIGTVDNQPQHF.

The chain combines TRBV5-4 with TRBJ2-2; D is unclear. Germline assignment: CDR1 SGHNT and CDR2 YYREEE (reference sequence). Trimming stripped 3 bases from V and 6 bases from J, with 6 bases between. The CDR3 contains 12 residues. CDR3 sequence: CASSSLAGELFF. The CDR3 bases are TGTGCCAGCAGCTCTCTAGCCGGGGAGCTGTTTTTT.

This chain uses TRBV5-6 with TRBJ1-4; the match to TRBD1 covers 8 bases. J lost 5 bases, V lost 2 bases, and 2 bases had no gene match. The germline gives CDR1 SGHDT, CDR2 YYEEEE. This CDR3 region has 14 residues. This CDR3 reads CASSFWDRNEKLFF. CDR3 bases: TGTGCCAGCAGCTTTTGGGACAGGAATGAAAAACTGTTTTTT.

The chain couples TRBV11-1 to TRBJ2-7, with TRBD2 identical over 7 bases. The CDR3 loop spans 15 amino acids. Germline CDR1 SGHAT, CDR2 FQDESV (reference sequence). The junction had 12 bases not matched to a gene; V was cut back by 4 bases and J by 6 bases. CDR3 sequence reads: CASSSILGGRLEQYF. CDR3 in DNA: TGTGCCAGCAGCTCGATCCTTGGCGGGAGACTCGAGCAGTACTTC.

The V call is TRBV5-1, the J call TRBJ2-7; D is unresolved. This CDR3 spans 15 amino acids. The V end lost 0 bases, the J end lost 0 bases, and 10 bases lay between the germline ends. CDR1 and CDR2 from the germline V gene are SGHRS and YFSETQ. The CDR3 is CASSLASQYSYEQYF. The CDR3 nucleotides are TGCGCCAGCAGCTTGGCCAGTCAGTACTCCTACGAGCAGTACTTC.

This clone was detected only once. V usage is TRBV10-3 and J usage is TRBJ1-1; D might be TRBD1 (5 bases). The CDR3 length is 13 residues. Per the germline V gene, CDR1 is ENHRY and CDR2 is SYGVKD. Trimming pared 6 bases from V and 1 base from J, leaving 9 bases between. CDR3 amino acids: CAIRRDGNTEAFF. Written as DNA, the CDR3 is TGTGCCATCAGGCGGGACGGGAACACTGAAGCTTTCTTT.

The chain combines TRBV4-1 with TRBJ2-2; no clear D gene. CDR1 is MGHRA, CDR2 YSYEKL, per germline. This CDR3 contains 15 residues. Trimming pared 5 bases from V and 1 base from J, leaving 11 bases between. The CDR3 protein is CASSNSPKNTGELFF. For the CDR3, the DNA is TGCGCCAGCAGCAACAGTCCCAAGAACACCGGGGAGCTGTTTTTT.

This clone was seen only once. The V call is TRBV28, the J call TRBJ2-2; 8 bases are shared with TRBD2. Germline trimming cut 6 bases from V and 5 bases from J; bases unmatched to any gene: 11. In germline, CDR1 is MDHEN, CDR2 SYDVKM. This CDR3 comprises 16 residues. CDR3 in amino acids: CASSPTSGGGTGELFF. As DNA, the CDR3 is TGTGCCAGCAGCCCTACTAGCGGAGGGGGGACCGGGGAGCTGTTTTTT. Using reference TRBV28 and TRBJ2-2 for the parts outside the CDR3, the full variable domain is DVKVTQSSRYLVKRTGEKVFLECVQDMDHENMFWYRQDPGLGLRLIYFSYDVKMKEKGDIPEGYSVSREKKERFSLILESASTNQTSMYLCASSPTSGGGTGELFFGEGSRLTVL.

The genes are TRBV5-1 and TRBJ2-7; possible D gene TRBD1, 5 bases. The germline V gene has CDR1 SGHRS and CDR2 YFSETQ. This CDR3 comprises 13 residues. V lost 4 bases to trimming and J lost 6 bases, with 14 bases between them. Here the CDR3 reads CASSPTQGSEQYF. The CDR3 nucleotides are TGCGCCAGCAGCCCAACTCAGGGATCCGAGCAGTACTTC. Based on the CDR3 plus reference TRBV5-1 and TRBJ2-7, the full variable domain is KAGVTQTPRYLIKTRGQQVTLSCSPISGHRSVSWYQQTPGQGLQFLFEYFSETQRNKGNFPGRFSGRQFSNSRSEMNVSTLELGDSALYLCASSPTQGSEQYFGPGTRLTVT.

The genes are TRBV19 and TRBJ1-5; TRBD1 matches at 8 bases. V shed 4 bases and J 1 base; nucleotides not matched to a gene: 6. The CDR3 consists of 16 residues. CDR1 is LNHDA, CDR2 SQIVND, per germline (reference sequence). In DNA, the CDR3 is TGTGCCAGTAGTACCCGCAGGGGGCTGAGCAATCAGCCCCAGCATTTT. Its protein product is CASSTRRGLSNQPQHF. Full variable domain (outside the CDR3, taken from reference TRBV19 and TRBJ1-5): DGGITQSPKYLFRKEGQNVTLSCEQNLNHDAMYWYRQDPGQGLRLIYYSQIVNDFQKGDIAEGYSVSREKKESFPLTVTSAQKNPTAFYLCASSTRRGLSNQPQHFGDGTRLSIL.

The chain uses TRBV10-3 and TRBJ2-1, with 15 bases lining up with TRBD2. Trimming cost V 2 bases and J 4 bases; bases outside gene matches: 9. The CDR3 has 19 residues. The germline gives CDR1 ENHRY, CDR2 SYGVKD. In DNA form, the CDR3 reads TGTGCCATCAGTGAGCCCGCCGGGACTAGCGGGGGGCGGTACAATGAGCAGTTCTTC. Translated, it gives CAISEPAGTSGGRYNEQFF.

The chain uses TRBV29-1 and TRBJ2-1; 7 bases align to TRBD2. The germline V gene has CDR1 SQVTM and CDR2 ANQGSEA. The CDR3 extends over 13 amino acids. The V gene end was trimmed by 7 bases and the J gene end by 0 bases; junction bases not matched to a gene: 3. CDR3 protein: CSGRTSSYNEQFF. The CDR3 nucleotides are TGCAGCGGGAGGACTAGCTCCTACAATGAGCAGTTCTTC.

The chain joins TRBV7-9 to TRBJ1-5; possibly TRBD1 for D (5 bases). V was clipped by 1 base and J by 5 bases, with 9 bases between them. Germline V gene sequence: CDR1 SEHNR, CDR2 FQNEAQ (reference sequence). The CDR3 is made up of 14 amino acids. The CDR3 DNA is TGTGCCAGCAGCTTAGAGTCGGGGGATCAGCCCCAGCATTTT. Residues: CASSLESGDQPQHF.

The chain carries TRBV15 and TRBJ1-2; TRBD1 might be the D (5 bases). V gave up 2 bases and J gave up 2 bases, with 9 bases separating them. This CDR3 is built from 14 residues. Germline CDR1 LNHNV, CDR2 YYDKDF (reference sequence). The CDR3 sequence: CATSRRQLNYGYTF. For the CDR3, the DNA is TGTGCCACCAGCAGAAGACAGCTGAACTATGGCTACACCTTC.

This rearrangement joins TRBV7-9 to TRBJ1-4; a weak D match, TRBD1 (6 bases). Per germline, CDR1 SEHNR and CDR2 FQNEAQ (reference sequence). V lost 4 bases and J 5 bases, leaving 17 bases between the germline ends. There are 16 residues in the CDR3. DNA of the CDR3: TGTGCCAGCAGCTCCACTTCGACAGGAACAAATGAAAAACTGTTTTTT. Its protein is CASSSTSTGTNEKLFF.

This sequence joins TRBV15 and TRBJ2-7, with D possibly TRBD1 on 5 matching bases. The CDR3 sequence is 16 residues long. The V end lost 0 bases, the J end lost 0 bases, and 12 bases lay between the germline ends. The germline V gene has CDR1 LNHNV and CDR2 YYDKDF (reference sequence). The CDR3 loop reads CATSRDQGSRSYEQYF. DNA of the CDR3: TGTGCCACCAGCAGAGATCAGGGTTCCCGCTCCTACGAGCAGTACTTC.

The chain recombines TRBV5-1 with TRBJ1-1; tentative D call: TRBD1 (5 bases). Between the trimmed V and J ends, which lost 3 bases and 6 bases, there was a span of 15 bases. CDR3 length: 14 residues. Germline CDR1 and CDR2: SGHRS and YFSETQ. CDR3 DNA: TGCGCCAGCAGCTGGGGTCAGGGTGGATCTGAAGCTTTCTTT. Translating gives CASSWGQGGSEAFF. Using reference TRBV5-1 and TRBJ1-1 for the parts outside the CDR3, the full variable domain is KAGVTQTPRYLIKTRGQQVTLSCSPISGHRSVSWYQQTPGQGLQFLFEYFSETQRNKGNFPGRFSGRQFSNSRSEMNVSTLELGDSALYLCASSWGQGGSEAFFGQGTRLTVV.

CDR3 nucleotide sequence: TGCGCCAGCAGCACGGGACTAGCGGAAAACTCCTACGAGCAGTACTTC. Translated: CASSTGLAENSYEQYF. The gene calls are TRBV5-1 and TRBJ2-7; TRBD2 matches 11 bases. CDR3 length: 16 amino acids. V trimming: 4 bases; J trimming: 0 bases; junction bases outside the gene matches: 6. Germline V gives CDR1 SGHRS, CDR2 YFSETQ.

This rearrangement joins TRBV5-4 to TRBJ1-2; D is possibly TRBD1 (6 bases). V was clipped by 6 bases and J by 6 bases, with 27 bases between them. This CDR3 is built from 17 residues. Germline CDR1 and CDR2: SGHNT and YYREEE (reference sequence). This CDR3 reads CASTLSGTLLGVDGYTF. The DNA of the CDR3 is TGTGCCAGCACCCTTTCCGGGACATTGCTGGGGGTCGATGGCTACACCTTC.

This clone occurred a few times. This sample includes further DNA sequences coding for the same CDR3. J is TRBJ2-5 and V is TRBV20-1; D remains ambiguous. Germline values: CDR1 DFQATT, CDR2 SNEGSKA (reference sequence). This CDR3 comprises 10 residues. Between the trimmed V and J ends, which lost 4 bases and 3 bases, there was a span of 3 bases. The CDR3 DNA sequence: TGCAGTGCTATTAAAGAGACCCAGTACTTC. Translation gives CSAIKETQYF.

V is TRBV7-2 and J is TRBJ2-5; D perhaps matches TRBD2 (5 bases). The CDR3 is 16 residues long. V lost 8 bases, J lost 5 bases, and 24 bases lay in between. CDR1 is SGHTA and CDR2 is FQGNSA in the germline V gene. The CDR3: CASQSGRAAQRETQYF. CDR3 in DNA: TGTGCCAGCCAAAGCGGCCGGGCGGCGCAGCGGGAGACCCAGTACTTC.

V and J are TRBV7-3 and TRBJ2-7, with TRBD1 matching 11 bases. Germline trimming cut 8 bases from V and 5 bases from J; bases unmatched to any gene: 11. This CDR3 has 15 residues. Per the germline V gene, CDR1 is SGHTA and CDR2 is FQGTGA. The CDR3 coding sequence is TGTGCCAGCGCCCTCGGCCTGGGACAGGGGGACGAGCAGTACTTC. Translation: CASALGLGQGDEQYF.

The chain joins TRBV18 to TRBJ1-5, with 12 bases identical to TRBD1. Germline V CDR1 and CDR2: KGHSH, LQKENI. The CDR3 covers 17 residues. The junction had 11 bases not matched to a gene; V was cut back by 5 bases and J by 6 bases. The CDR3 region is CASSSLSGTGGVQPQHF. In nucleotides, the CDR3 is TGTGCCAGCTCAAGCCTTTCCGGGACAGGGGGCGTTCAGCCCCAGCATTTT.

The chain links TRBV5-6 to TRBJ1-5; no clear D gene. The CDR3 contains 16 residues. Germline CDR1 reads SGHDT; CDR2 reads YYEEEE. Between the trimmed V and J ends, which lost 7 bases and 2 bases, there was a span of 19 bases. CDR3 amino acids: CASQRLRGMGNQPQHF. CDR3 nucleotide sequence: TGTGCCAGCCAGAGACTACGCGGGATGGGCAATCAGCCCCAGCATTTT. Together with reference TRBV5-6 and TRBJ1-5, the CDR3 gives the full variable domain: DAGVTQSPTHLIKTRGQQVTLRCSPKSGHDTVSWYQQALGQGPQFIFQYYEEEERQRGNFPDRFSGHQFPNYSSELNVNALLLGDSALYLCASQRLRGMGNQPQHFGDGTRLSIL.